Below, one T cell receptor beta chain is given with its context. Antigen: not known. Trimming stripped 3 bases from V and 8 bases from J, with 10 bases between. The CDR3 covers 12 residues. Germline values: CDR1 KGHSH, CDR2 LQKENI. These data originate in a study of T cell responses to AZD1222 COVID-19 vaccine. Study details: Second-dose schedules of about 4 or about 12 weeks were combined.

Overall study results and limits: Sampled repertoires all dated from after the peak T cell response. Across spike, vaccine-associated CD4 TCRs were found, dominant at 160-218 and 743-854. Mostly white British, mostly female donors; authors suggested clonal diversity may be underestimated.

Assay: immunoSEQ multiplex PCR; the TCRdb copy retains only in-frame clones and omits some. The sample lists about 92,000 clones, roughly 93% seen once, with 20% to 25% in the top ten. The sequencing here drew on peripheral blood, taken on day 0 of AZD1222 vaccination. The receptor was isolated from an adult in good health. J is TRBJ1-2 and V is TRBV18; D ambiguous. The CDR3 DNA sequence: TGTGCCAGCTCACCGACGAGCAGCGGCTACACCTTC. Protein product: CASSPTSSGYTF.